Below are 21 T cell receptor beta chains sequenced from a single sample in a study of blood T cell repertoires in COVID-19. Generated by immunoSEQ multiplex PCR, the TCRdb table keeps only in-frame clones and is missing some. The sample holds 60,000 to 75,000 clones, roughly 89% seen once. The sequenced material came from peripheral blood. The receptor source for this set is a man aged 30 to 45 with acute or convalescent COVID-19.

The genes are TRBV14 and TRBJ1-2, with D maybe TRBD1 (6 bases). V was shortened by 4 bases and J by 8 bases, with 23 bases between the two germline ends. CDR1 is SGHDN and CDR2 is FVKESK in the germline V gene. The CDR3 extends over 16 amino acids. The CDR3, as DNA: TGTGCCAGCAGCCCGCTCACCTCTAGGGGCCAGGGGGGCTACACCTTC. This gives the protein CASSPLTSRGQGGYTF. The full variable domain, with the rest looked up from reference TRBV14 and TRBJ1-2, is EAGVTQFPSHSVIEKGQTVTLRCDPISGHDNLYWYRRVMGKEIKFLLHFVKESKQDESGMPNNRFLAERTGGTYSTLKVQPAELEDSGVYFCASSPLTSRGQGGYTFGSGTRLTVV.

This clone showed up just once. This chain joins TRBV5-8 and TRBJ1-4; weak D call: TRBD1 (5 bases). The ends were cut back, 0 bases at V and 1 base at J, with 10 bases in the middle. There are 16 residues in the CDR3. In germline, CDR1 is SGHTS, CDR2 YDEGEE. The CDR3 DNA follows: TGTGCCAGCAGCTTGGGCTCGACAGTAACTAATGAAAAACTGTTTTTT. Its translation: CASSLGSTVTNEKLFF.

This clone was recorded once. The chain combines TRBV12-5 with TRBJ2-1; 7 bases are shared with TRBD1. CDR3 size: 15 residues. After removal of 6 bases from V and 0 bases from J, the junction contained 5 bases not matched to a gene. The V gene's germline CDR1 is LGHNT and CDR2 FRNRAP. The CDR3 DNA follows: TGTGCTAGTGGCCCGGGACAGAGCTCCTACAATGAGCAGTTCTTC. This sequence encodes CASGPGQSSYNEQFF.

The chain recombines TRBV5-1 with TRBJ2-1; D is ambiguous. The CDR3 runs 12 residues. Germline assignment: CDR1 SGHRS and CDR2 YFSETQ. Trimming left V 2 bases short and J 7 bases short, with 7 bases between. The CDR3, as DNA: TGCGCCAGCAGCTTCGGGTTGAATGAGCAGTTCTTC. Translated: CASSFGLNEQFF.

The CDR3 here is CASSPFGPNTEAFF. CDR3 coding DNA: TGTGCCAGCAGCCCCTTTGGGCCGAACACTGAAGCTTTCTTT. The V and J genes are TRBV11-2 and TRBJ1-1, with D unclear. Trimming stripped 5 bases from V and 1 base from J, with 11 bases between. Per the germline V gene, CDR1 is SGHAT and CDR2 is FQNNGV. CDR3 length: 14 amino acids.

CDR3 sequence: CASSQGGIELNSNQPQHF. CDR3 coding DNA: TGTGCCAGCAGCCAAGGCGGTATCGAACTTAATAGCAATCAGCCCCAGCATTTT. The chain has TRBV4-2 and TRBJ1-5; D gene unclear. Looked up from germline, CDR1 is LGHNA and CDR2 is YNFKEQ. The CDR3 covers 18 residues. Trimming cost V 1 base and J 0 bases, with 16 bases left between them.

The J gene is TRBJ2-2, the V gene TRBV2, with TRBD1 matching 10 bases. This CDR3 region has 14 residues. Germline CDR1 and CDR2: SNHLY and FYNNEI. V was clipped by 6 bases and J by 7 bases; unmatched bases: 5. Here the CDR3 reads CASRAGQGIGELFF. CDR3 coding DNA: TGTGCCAGCAGAGCGGGACAGGGGATCGGGGAGCTGTTTTTT.

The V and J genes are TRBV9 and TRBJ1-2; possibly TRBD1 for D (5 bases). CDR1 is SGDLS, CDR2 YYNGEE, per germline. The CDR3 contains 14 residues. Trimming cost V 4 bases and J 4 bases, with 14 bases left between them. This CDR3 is CASSFGGAAYGYTF. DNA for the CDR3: TGTGCCAGCAGCTTCGGAGGGGCCGCCTATGGCTACACCTTC. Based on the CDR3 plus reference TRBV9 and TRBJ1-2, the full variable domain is DSGVTQTPKHLITATGQRVTLRCSPRSGDLSVYWYQQSLDQGLQFLIQYYNGEERAKGNILERFSAQQFPDLHSELNLSSLELGDSALYFCASSFGGAAYGYTFGSGTRLTVV.

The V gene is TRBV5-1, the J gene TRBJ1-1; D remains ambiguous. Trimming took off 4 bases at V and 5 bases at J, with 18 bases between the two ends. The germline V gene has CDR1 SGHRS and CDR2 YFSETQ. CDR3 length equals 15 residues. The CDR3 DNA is TGCGCCAGCAGCCCCCAAGGACCCGGAGGGACTGAAGCTTTCTTT. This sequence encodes CASSPQGPGGTEAFF.

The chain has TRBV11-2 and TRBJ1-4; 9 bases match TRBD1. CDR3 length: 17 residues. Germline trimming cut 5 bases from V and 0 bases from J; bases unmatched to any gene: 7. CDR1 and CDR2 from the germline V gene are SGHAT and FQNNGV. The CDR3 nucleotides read TGTGCCAGCAGCCTATCCCGACAGGGGGCAACTAATGAAAAACTGTTTTTT. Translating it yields CASSLSRQGATNEKLFF.

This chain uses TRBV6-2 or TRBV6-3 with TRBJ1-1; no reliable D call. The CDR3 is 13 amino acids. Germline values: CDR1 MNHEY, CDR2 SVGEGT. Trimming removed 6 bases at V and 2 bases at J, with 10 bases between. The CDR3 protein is CASSSNSNTEAFF. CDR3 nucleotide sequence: TGTGCCAGCAGCTCGAACAGTAACACTGAAGCTTTCTTT.

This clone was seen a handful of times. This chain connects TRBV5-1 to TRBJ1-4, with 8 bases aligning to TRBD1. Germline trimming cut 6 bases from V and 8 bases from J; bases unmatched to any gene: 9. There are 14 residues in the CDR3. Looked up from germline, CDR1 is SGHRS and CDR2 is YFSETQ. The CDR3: CASTRQGMGEKLFF. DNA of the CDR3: TGCGCCAGCACCAGACAGGGGATGGGGGAAAAACTGTTTTTT. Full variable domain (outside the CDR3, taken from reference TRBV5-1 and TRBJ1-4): KAGVTQTPRYLIKTRGQQVTLSCSPISGHRSVSWYQQTPGQGLQFLFEYFSETQRNKGNFPGRFSGRQFSNSRSEMNVSTLELGDSALYLCASTRQGMGEKLFFGSGTQLSVL.

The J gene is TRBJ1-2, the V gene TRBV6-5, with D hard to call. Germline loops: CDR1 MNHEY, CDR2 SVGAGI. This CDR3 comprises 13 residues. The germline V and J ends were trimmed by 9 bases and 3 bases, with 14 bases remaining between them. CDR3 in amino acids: CASRRILDYGYTF. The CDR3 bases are TGTGCCAGTCGCAGGATATTAGACTATGGCTACACCTTC.

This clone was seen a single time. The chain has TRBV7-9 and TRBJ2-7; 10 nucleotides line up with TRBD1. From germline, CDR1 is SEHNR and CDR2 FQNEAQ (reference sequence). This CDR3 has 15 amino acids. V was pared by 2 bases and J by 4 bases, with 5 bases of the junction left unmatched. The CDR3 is CASSLLDRGLYEQYV. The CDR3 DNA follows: TGTGCCAGCAGCTTACTGGACAGGGGGTTATACGAGCAGTACGTC.

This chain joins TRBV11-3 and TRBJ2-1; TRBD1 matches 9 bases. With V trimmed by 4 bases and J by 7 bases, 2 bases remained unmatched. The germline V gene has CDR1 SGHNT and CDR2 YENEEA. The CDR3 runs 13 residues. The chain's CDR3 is CASSSDRGNEQFF. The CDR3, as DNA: TGTGCCAGCAGCTCGGACAGGGGTAATGAGCAGTTCTTC.

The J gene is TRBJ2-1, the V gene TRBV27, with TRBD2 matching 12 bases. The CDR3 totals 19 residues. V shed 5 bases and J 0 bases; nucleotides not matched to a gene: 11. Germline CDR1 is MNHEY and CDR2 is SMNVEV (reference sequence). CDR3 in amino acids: CASSPDGTSGWSSYNEQFF. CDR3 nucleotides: TGTGCCAGCAGTCCCGACGGGACTAGCGGGTGGAGCTCCTACAATGAGCAGTTCTTC.

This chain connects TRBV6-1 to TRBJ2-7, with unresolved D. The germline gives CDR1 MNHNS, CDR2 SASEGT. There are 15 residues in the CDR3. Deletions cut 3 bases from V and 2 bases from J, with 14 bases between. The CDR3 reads CASSDRSEFPYEQYF. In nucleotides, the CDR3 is TGTGCCAGCAGTGACCGCTCCGAGTTTCCCTACGAGCAGTACTTC.

CDR3 sequence reads: CASIPPTGGTSTDTQYF. In nucleotides, the CDR3 is TGTGCCAGCATTCCACCCACAGGGGGTACTAGCACAGATACGCAGTATTTT. The gene calls are TRBV28 and TRBJ2-3, with 8 bases lining up with TRBD1. V was clipped by 7 bases and J by 0 bases; unmatched bases: 12. Germline loops: CDR1 MDHEN, CDR2 SYDVKM. The CDR3 covers 17 residues.

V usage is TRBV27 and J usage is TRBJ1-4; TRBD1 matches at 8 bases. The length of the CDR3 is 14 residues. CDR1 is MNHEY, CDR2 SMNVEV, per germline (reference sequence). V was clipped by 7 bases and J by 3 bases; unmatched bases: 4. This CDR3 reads CASTPRGPNEKLFF. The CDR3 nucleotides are TGTGCCAGCACGCCCAGGGGGCCTAATGAAAAACTGTTTTTT.

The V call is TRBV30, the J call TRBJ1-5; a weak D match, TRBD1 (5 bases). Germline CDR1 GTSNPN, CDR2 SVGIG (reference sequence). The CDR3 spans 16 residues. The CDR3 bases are TGTGCGCCAGGGAAACGATGGGAGGGAGGGAATCAGCCCCAGCATTTT. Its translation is CAPGKRWEGGNQPQHF.

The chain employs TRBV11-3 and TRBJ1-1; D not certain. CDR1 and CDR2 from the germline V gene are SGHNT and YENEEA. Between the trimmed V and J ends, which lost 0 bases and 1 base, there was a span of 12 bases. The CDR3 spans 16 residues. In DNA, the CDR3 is TGTGCCAGCAGCTTAGACGTGGAGGTGAAGAACACTGAAGCTTTCTTT. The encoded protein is CASSLDVEVKNTEAFF.